These T cell receptor beta chains were read from a single sample in a study of identical twins. TCRdb analysed the 5' RACE reads with MiXCR anew, one entry per CDR3 protein. The sample records some 250,000 distinct CDR3 sequences, roughly an eighth being singletons. These sequences were also reported in another study, on yellow fever vaccine responses in identical twins.

The sequenced sample consisted of memory (CD45RO+) T cells sorted from blood. The receptors were sampled from a woman between 18 and 29 years old in good health. CDR3s leave out the opening cysteine and the closing phenylalanine or tryptophan. The D gene is left open where the match is weak.

j_call	d_call	v_call	cdr3_length	cdr3_aa
TRBJ2-1	NA	TRBV4-2	13	ASSQDRDPRNEQF
TRBJ2-5	NA	TRBV20-1	11	SARDMGFETQY
TRBJ1-1	NA	TRBV7-2	12	ASSFIRGDTEAF
TRBJ1-5	TRBD1	TRBV6-2/TRBV6-3	13	ASSWGQSGNQPQH
TRBJ2-7	NA	TRBV27	12	ASSYRDGPYEQY
TRBJ2-1	TRBD2	TRBV5-1	13	ASSLTAGGTNEQF
TRBJ2-3	TRBD2	TRBV20-1	13	SARNGREAADTQY
TRBJ2-7	TRBD2	TRBV5-1	14	ASSPRVAGGAYEQY
TRBJ2-1	TRBD2	TRBV14	16	ASSQRLAGSSSYNEQF
TRBJ2-3	NA	TRBV4-1	14	ASSQVAGSSTDTQY
TRBJ1-2	TRBD1	TRBV2	13	ASRAVRTGLNGYT